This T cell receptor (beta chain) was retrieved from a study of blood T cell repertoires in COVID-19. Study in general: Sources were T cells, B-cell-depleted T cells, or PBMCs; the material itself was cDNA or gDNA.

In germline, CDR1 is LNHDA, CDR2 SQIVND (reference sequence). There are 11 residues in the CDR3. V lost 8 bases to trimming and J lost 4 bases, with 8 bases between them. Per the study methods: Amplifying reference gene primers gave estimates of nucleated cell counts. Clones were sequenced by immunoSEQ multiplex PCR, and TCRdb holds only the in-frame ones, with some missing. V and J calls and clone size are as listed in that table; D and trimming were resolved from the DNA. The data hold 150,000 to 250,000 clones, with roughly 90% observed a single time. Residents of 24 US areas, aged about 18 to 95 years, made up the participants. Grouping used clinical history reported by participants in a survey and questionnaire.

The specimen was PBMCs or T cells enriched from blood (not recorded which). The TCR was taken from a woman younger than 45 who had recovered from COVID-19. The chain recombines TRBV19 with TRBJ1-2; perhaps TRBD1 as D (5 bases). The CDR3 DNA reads TGTGCCAGTTATGACAGCTATGGCTACACCTTC. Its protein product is CASYDSYGYTF.